This is a list of T cell receptor beta chains from one sample in a study of post-analysis software for immune sequencing data. TCRdb reprocessed the PCR reads with MiXCR, giving one entry per CDR3 protein. Altogether 550,000 to 700,000 distinct CDR3 sequences are present, 44% being singletons, with the ten largest covering about 1.8%. The sequencing sample was made of blood. These receptors were collected from a girl between 5 and 17 years old with multiple sclerosis. CDR3s include the opening cysteine and the closing phenylalanine or tryptophan. The order of the fields is clone size, CDR3 length, V gene, J gene, D gene, CDR3 DNA, CDR3 protein. The D gene is left open where the match is weak. A row's size may be missing; if present it is once, few, many or a size class.

.	14	TRBV20-1	TRBJ2-7	.	TGCAGTTTCGCCCGGGACGGAGACTCCTACGAGCAGTACTTC	CSFARDGDSYEQYF
once	15	TRBV20-1	TRBJ1-5	.	TGCAGTGCTAGAGATGGACTCACAAGGGATCAGCCCCAGCATTTT	CSARDGLTRDQPQHF
.	13	TRBV12-3/TRBV12-4	TRBJ2-1	.	TGTGCCAGCTCAAAGGGGGGCTACAATGAGCAGTTCTTC	CASSKGGYNEQFF
.	14	TRBV5-1	TRBJ1-5	.	TGCGCCAGCAGCCCTGACAGCCTTAATCAGCCCCAGCATTTT	CASSPDSLNQPQHF
few	16	TRBV11-1	TRBJ1-5	.	TGTGCCAGCAGCCCCTCACTCGGGGACGGCAATCAGCCCCAGCATTTT	CASSPSLGDGNQPQHF
.	14	TRBV12-3/TRBV12-4	TRBJ1-2	TRBD1	TGTGCCTCACTCCTTAACCAGGGGGCTAGTGGCTACACCTTC	CASLLNQGASGYTF
.	14	TRBV5-6	TRBJ1-5	.	TGTGCCAGCAGCTTGGGACAGCTCAATCAGCCCCAGCATTTT	CASSLGQLNQPQHF
few	18	TRBV12-3/TRBV12-4	TRBJ2-1	TRBD2	TGTGCCAGCAGGGGATACGGGGGACTAGCGGGAGGGGACAATGAGCAGTTCTTC	CASRGYGGLAGGDNEQFF
.	14	TRBV5-6	TRBJ2-7	.	TGTGCCAGCAGCTTGCTGGCAGGGGTCTACGAGCAGTACTTC	CASSLLAGVYEQYF
.	13	TRBV14	TRBJ1-1	.	TGTGCCAGCAGCCAGGGAACGAACACTGAAGCTTTCTTT	CASSQGTNTEAFF
.	12	TRBV6-1	TRBJ2-1	.	TGTGCCAGCAGTCCAGTGAACAATGAGCAGTTCTTC	CASSPVNNEQFF
.	13	TRBV20-1	TRBJ2-4	.	TGCAGTGCTAGAGGAAGGGGCCAAAACATTCAGTACTTC	CSARGRGQNIQYF
once	12	TRBV5-5	TRBJ2-2	.	TGTGCCAGCGGTGGGGGCACCGGGGAGCTGTTTTTT	CASGGGTGELFF
.	16	TRBV7-6	TRBJ2-1	TRBD2	TGTGCCAGCAGCTTAGCGCTAGCGGGAGGACCCAATGAGCAGTTCTTC	CASSLALAGGPNEQFF
.	15	TRBV11-2	TRBJ2-1	.	TGTGCCAGCAGCTTAGCTCCGAGCTCCTACAATGAGCAGTTCTTC	CASSLAPSSYNEQFF
.	14	TRBV5-1	TRBJ2-5	.	TGCGCCAGCAGCTTGAAGCCGGGAGCAGAGACCCAGTACTTC	CASSLKPGAETQYF
.	14	TRBV20-1	TRBJ1-5	TRBD1	TGCAGTGCTTCGACAGGGGGCTGGAATCGGCCCCAGCATTTT	CSASTGGWNRPQHF
few	15	TRBV9	TRBJ2-3	TRBD2	TGTGCCAGCAGCGATTCACTAGCGGGGGGAGATACGCAGTATTTT	CASSDSLAGGDTQYF
.	13	TRBV5-1	TRBJ1-6	.	TGCGCCAGCAGCCCGACAGACAATTCACCCCTCCACTTT	CASSPTDNSPLHF
.	15	TRBV18	TRBJ1-5	.	TGTGCCAGCTCACATAAAGGGGTTAGCAATCAGCCCCAGCATTTT	CASSHKGVSNQPQHF
.	14	TRBV5-1	TRBJ2-1	.	TGCGCCAGCAGCGGGATAGGGACACCCGATGAGCAGTTCTTC	CASSGIGTPDEQFF
once	14	TRBV20-1	TRBJ1-2	.	TGCAGTGCTAGGTCTGACAGTACTAACTATGGCTACACCTTC	CSARSDSTNYGYTF
.	13	TRBV27	TRBJ1-2	.	TGTGCCAGCAGTTTATCGGCGGCCAACGGCTACACCTTC	CASSLSAANGYTF
.	13	TRBV5-1	TRBJ2-3	.	TGCGCCAGCGGCGAGATTCCCACAGATACGCAGTATTTT	CASGEIPTDTQYF
.	16	TRBV7-2	TRBJ2-4	.	TGTGCCAGCAGCTGGGGGGCAGTGATTGGCAAAAACACTCAGTACTTC	CASSWGAVIGKNTQYF
few	13	TRBV7-6	TRBJ2-1	.	TGTGCCAGCAGCTTAGCGGGACTGAATGAGCAGTTCTTC	CASSLAGLNEQFF
.	14	TRBV15	TRBJ1-1	.	TGTGCCACCAGCAGAGGCAGGGGGAACACTGAAGCTTTCTTT	CATSRGRGNTEAFF
few	16	TRBV25-1	TRBJ1-4	TRBD1	TGTGCCAGCACCCTGACAGGGGGCGAGGATAATGAAAAACTGTTTTTT	CASTLTGGEDNEKLFF
.	14	TRBV6-6	TRBJ2-7	.	TGTGCCAGCAGTTACTCGAAACTCTACTACGAGCAGTACTTC	CASSYSKLYYEQYF
.	13	TRBV12-2	TRBJ1-2	.	TGTGCAAGTCGACTCGACAGGAACTATGACTACACCTTC	CASRLDRNYDYTF
once	14	TRBV29-1	TRBJ1-4	.	TGCAGCGTTGACGGCGGGGGACGGGATGAAAAACTGTTTTTT	CSVDGGGRDEKLFF
few	15	TRBV6-6	TRBJ2-3	.	TGTGCCAGCAGTCTACTTGCCGGGGAAGTAGATACGCAGTATTTT	CASSLLAGEVDTQYF
.	12	TRBV20-1	TRBJ1-2	TRBD1	TGCAGTGCTCCTCGACAGGGGGATGGCTACACCTTC	CSAPRQGDGYTF
few	16	TRBV6-5	TRBJ2-3	TRBD2	TGTGCCAGCAGTTACTCAAGCGGGACGTCCAAGGGGACGCAGTATTTT	CASSYSSGTSKGTQYF
.	13	TRBV30	TRBJ1-1	.	TGTGCCTGGGGGATGGGACTGAACACTGGAGCTTTCTTT	CAWGMGLNTGAFF
few	16	TRBV6-5	TRBJ2-3	.	TGTGCCAGCAGTTACTCAGGTGGCACTAGCACAGATACGCAGTATTTT	CASSYSGGTSTDTQYF
few	14	TRBV5-5	TRBJ2-1	.	TGTGCCACCGCGAGAGGAACCTCCTACAATGAGCAGTTCTTC	CATARGTSYNEQFF
.	13	TRBV7-2	TRBJ2-5	.	TGTGCCAGCAGCTCTAGACTTGGGGAGACCCGGTACTTC	CASSSRLGETRYF
.	19	TRBV6-1	TRBJ2-4	TRBD1	TGTGCCAGCAGTCCGAGGACAAATACAGGGGGTCTAGCCAAAAACATTCAGTACTTC	CASSPRTNTGGLAKNIQYF
.	15	TRBV2	TRBJ2-7	.	TGTGCCAGCAAGTCTTTAGGGACATACCCCTACGAGCAGTACTTC	CASKSLGTYPYEQYF
.	16	TRBV9	TRBJ2-6	.	TGTGCCAGCAATGATGGAAGAACCTCTGGGGCCAACGTCCTGACTTTC	CASNDGRTSGANVLTF
few	12	TRBV6-5	TRBJ2-5	.	TGTGCCAGCAGGAGGGGGGAGGAGACCCAGTACTTC	CASRRGEETQYF
few	15	TRBV12-3/TRBV12-4	TRBJ1-4	.	TGTGCCAGCAGTTACCGGGATCCCCATGACGAAAAACTGTTTTTT	CASSYRDPHDEKLFF
once	15	TRBV4-1	TRBJ2-5	TRBD2	TGCGCCAGCAGCCAAAATAGCGGGAGGCTAGAGACCCAGTACTTC	CASSQNSGRLETQYF
few	14	TRBV2	TRBJ1-6	.	TGTGCCAGCGACCGGGCCACCGGTGGATCACCCCTCCACTTT	CASDRATGGSPLHF